The present entry profiles one T cell receptor (beta chain) with its context. With 60 Vbeta and 13 Jbeta primers, the PCR was carried out. Method: immunoSEQ multiplex PCR; TCRdb's copy keeps in-frame clones and lacks some. The table includes 210,000 or so clones, 80% to 85% detected once. The source of the sample is a study of cytomegalovirus exposure and HLA in healthy donors. The source material was PBMCs. The clonotype comes from a boy between 2 and 10 years old in good health and CMV-seronegative.

The CDR3 DNA is TGTGCCTGGAGTGTTTTATCGAACACCGGGGAGCTGTTTTTT. This translates into CAWSVLSNTGELFF. The chain links TRBV30 to TRBJ2-2; D is undetermined. The CDR3 runs 14 residues. Germline assignment: CDR1 GTSNPN and CDR2 SVGIG (reference sequence). V lost 0 bases to trimming and J lost 0 bases, with 5 bases between them.